This TCR beta chain was profiled in a study of blood T cell repertoires in COVID-19. Study information: Italy, Spain and the United States were the sources of the convalescent and acute COVID-19 samples.

In the source study's methods: Reference gene primer amplification yielded estimated nucleated cell counts. Generated by immunoSEQ multiplex PCR, the TCRdb table keeps only in-frame clones and is missing some. The V and J calls and clone size are taken from that table; D and trimming were inferred from the DNA. Of around 40,000 clones listed, 91% are singletons. This clone appeared once. The CDR3 length is 13 residues. Trimming stripped 5 bases from V and 1 base from J, with 8 bases between. Germline V CDR1 and CDR2: SGHAT, FQDESV (reference sequence). The source is a woman aged 80 or older with acute or convalescent COVID-19. The genes are TRBV11-1 and TRBJ1-1; D gene uncertain. Sequencing input: peripheral blood. The CDR3 sequence is CASSRRGNTEAFF. CDR3 bases: TGTGCCAGCAGCCGTAGAGGGAACACTGAAGCTTTCTTT.